These 6 T cell receptor beta chains share one sample of origin, sequenced in a study of cytomegalovirus exposure and HLA in healthy donors. It was with 60 Vbeta and 13 Jbeta primers that the PCR ran. Profiled with immunoSEQ multiplex PCR; TCRdb holds only in-frame clones, not every one. The table for this sample gives approximately 80,000 clones. Source material: PBMCs. These receptors were obtained from a man younger than 30 in good health and CMV-seropositive.

The chain combines TRBV28 with TRBJ1-1, with D perhaps TRBD1 (5 bases). V was trimmed by 3 bases and J by 1 base, leaving 6 bases between them. Per germline, CDR1 MDHEN and CDR2 SYDVKM. The CDR3 contains 13 residues. The CDR3 is CASSFQGNTEAFF. CDR3 sequence (DNA): TGTGCCAGCAGTTTCCAGGGGAACACTGAAGCTTTCTTT.

J is TRBJ2-1 and V is TRBV4-1, with D perhaps matching TRBD2 (5 bases). CDR1 and CDR2 from the germline V gene are MGHRA and YSYEKL. The ends were cut back, 4 bases at V and 10 bases at J, with 11 bases in the middle. The CDR3 spans 12 residues. The CDR3 spells CASSLPRGEQFF. Here the CDR3 DNA reads TGCGCCAGCAGCCTACCCCGGGGAGAGCAGTTCTTC.

V is TRBV11-2 and J is TRBJ1-5, with 8 positions matching TRBD1. Germline V gene lookup returns CDR1 SGHAT and CDR2 FQNNGV. The length of the CDR3 is 19 residues. The trim removed 1 base at V and 2 bases at J, leaving 13 bases unmatched. The CDR3: CASSLVPWAGGAGNQPQHF. CDR3 nucleotides: TGTGCCAGCAGCTTAGTTCCTTGGGCAGGGGGCGCGGGCAATCAGCCCCAGCATTTT. Based on the CDR3 plus reference TRBV11-2 and TRBJ1-5, the full variable domain is EAGVAQSPRYKIIEKRQSVAFWCNPISGHATLYWYQQILGQGPKLLIQFQNNGVVDDSQLPKDRFSAERLKGVDSTLKIQPAKLEDSAVYLCASSLVPWAGGAGNQPQHFGDGTRLSIL.

The rearrangement uses TRBV10-2 and TRBJ1-2; D remains unclear. Trimming took off 8 bases at V and 0 bases at J, with 13 bases between the two ends. CDR1 is WSHSY and CDR2 is SAAADI in the germline V gene. There are 14 residues in the CDR3. CDR3 loop: CASWSGEANYGYTF. CDR3 coding DNA: TGCGCCAGCTGGAGTGGAGAAGCTAACTATGGCTACACCTTC.

The J gene is TRBJ2-7, the V gene TRBV11-3; no reliable D call. The CDR3 consists of 12 residues. V dropped 2 bases and J dropped 5 bases, with 7 bases sitting between them. Germline V CDR1 and CDR2: SGHNT, YENEEA. Here the CDR3 DNA reads TGTGCCAGCAGCTTACAGGCCGACGAGCAGTACTTC. Protein sequence: CASSLQADEQYF.

This chain connects TRBV4-2 to TRBJ2-3; TRBD2 agrees at 7 bases. V was pared by 0 bases and J by 7 bases, with 16 bases of the junction left unmatched. Germline V CDR1 and CDR2: LGHNA, YNFKEQ. The CDR3 has 18 amino acids. In DNA, the CDR3 is TGTGCCAGCAGCCAAGAAGCCCCCGGGGGGACTGGATATAATACGCAGTATTTT. This codes for CASSQEAPGGTGYNTQYF.